What follows are 8 T cell receptor beta chains derived from one specimen sequenced in a study of PD-L1 blockade in urothelial cancer. Here immunoSEQ multiplex PCR was the method, and the copy in TCRdb shows in-frame clones only, minus some. The sample has roughly 90,000 clones, roughly nine tenths seen once. The sample here was PBMCs, taken around atezolizumab (anti-PD-L1) treatment. The receptor set was obtained from a man aged 55 to 70 with urothelial cancer.

V is TRBV4-3 and J is TRBJ2-7; D remains ambiguous. Trimming shortened V by 1 base and J by 2 bases, and 9 bases separated the two germline ends. CDR1 and CDR2 from the germline V gene are LGHNA and YSLEER. The CDR3 is made up of 14 amino acids. The DNA of the CDR3 is TGCGCCAGCAGCCAAGGACTGCCAGCCTACGAGCAGTACTTC. This codes for CASSQGLPAYEQYF.

Only one count was recorded for this clone. This chain connects TRBV5-4 to TRBJ1-4; D is unclear. CDR1 and CDR2 from the germline V gene are SGHNT and YYREEE (reference sequence). There are 15 residues in the CDR3. V was trimmed by 0 bases and J by 2 bases, leaving 8 bases between them. DNA for the CDR3: TGTGCCAGCAGCTTGGCCGGGGAGACTAATGAAAAACTGTTTTTT. Protein: CASSLAGETNEKLFF.

The genes are TRBV18 and TRBJ2-6; TRBD1 matches 9 bases. V was clipped by 2 bases and J by 1 base; unmatched bases: 0. The CDR3 spans 16 residues. Per germline, CDR1 KGHSH and CDR2 LQKENI. The CDR3 loop is CASSPGTGSGANVLTF. DNA of the CDR3: TGTGCCAGCTCACCAGGGACAGGGTCTGGGGCCAACGTCCTGACTTTC.

The gene calls are TRBV5-4 and TRBJ2-1, with TRBD2 matching 8 bases. CDR1 and CDR2 (germline): SGHNT, YYREEE (reference sequence). Unmatched junction bases numbered 5, after V lost 0 bases and J lost 6 bases. CDR3 length: 15 residues. The CDR3 DNA reads TGTGCCAGCAGCTTGGATGCGGGAGGATCCAATGAGCAGTTCTTC. Its translation is CASSLDAGGSNEQFF.

The chain has TRBV11-3 and TRBJ2-7; the D gene is possibly TRBD2 (6 bases). CDR1 and CDR2 (germline): SGHNT, YENEEA. Trimming shortened V by 5 bases and J by 4 bases, and 12 bases separated the two germline ends. The CDR3 has 13 residues. In nucleotides, the CDR3 is TGTGCCAGCAGCAAGGGACTCACTTACGAGCAGTACTTC. This encodes CASSKGLTYEQYF.

The chain has TRBV2 and TRBJ2-1; a weak D match, TRBD2 (6 bases). V was clipped by 4 bases and J by 0 bases, with 10 bases between them. The CDR3 sequence is 15 residues long. Per germline, CDR1 SNHLY and CDR2 FYNNEI. In nucleotides, the CDR3 is TGTGCCAGCAGTGTCCAGCGGGCCTCCTACAATGAGCAGTTCTTC. Its protein product is CASSVQRASYNEQFF.

V gene TRBV5-1 combines with J gene TRBJ2-7, with TRBD2 identical over 7 bases. J was trimmed by 3 bases and V by 5 bases; bases with no gene match: 5. Germline V gene data show CDR1 as SGHRS and CDR2 as YFSETQ. This CDR3 comprises 13 residues. CDR3 DNA sequence: TGCGCCAGCAGTCCCGGGACTATCTACGAGCAGTACTTC. Its translation: CASSPGTIYEQYF.

V is TRBV4-3 and J is TRBJ2-5, with 10 bases lining up with TRBD2. V was pared by 1 base and J by 5 bases, with 4 bases of the junction left unmatched. Germline CDR1 LGHNA, CDR2 YSLEER. The CDR3 runs 15 residues. The CDR3 DNA follows: TGCGCCAGCAGCCAAGGAGCGGGGGGGCGTGAGACCCAGTACTTC. Its protein product is CASSQGAGGRETQYF.